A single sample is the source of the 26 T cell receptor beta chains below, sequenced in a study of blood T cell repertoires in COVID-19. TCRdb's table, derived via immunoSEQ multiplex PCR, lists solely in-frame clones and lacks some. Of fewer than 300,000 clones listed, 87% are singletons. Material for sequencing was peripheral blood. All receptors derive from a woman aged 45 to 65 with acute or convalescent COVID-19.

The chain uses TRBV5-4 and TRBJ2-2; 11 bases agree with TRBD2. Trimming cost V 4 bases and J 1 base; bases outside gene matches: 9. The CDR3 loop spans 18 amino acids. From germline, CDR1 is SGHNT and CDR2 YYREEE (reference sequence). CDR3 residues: CASSDGPGTSGNTGELFF. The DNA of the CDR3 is TGTGCCAGCAGCGACGGCCCCGGGACTAGCGGGAACACCGGGGAGCTGTTTTTT.

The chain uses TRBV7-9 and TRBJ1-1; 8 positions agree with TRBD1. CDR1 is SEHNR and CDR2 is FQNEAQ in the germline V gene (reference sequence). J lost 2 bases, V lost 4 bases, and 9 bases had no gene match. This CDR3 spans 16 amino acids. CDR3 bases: TGTGCCAGCAGCTCCACAGGGGGGCCGTCTAACACTGAAGCTTTCTTT. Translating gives CASSSTGGPSNTEAFF.

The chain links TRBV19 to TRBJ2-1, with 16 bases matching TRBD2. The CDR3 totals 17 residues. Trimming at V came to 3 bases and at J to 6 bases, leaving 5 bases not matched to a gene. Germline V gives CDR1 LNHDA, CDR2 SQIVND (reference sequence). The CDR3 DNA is TGTGCCAGTAGTATTCGGGGACTAGCGGGAGGGAGCAATGAGCAGTTCTTC. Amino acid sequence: CASSIRGLAGGSNEQFF.

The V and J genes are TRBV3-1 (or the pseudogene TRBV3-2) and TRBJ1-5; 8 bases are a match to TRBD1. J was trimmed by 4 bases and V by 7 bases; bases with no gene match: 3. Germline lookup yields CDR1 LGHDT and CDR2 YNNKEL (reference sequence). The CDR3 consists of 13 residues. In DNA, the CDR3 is TGTGCCAGCACCAGGGGGCTAAATCAGCCCCAGCATTTT. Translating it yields CASTRGLNQPQHF.

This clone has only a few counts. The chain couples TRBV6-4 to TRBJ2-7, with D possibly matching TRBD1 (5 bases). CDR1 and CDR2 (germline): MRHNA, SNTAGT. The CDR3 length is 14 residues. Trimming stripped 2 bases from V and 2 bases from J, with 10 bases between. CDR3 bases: TGTGCCAGCAGTGACAGGGGTCTCACCTACGAGCAGTACTTC. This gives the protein CASSDRGLTYEQYF.

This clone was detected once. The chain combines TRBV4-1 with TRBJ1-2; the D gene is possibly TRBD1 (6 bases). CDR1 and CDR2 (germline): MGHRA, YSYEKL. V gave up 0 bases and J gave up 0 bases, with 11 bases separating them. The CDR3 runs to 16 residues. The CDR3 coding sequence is TGCGCCAGCAGCCAAGACAGGGGCCCTACTAACTATGGCTACACCTTC. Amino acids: CASSQDRGPTNYGYTF.

The CDR3 loop is CASNLGRWAGELFF. The CDR3 DNA is TGTGCCAGCAACCTCGGGAGGTGGGCCGGGGAGCTGTTTTTT. The V and J genes are TRBV5-6 and TRBJ2-2, with 7 positions matching TRBD2. The length of the CDR3 is 14 residues. Per the germline V gene, CDR1 is SGHDT and CDR2 is YYEEEE. Germline trimming cut 6 bases from V and 6 bases from J; bases unmatched to any gene: 8.

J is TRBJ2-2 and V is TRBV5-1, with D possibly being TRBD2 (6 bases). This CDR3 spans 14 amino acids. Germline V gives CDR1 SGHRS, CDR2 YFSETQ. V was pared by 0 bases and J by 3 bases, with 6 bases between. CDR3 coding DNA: TGCGCCAGCAGCTTGGGGGAGGACACCGGGGAGCTGTTTTTT. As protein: CASSLGEDTGELFF.

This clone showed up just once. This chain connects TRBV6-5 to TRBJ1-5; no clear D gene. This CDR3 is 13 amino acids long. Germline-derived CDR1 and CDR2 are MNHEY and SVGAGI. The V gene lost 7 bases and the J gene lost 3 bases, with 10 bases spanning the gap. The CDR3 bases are TGTGCCAGCATCGGGGAAAACAATCAGCCCCAGCATTTT. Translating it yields CASIGENNQPQHF.

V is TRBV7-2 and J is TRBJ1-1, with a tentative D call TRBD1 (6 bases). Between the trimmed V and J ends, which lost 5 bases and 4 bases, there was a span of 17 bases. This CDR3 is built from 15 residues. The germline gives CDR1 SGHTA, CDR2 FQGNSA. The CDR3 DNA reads TGTGCCAGCAGCCCAAGGGGGGGGCAGAGCACTGAAGCTTTCTTT. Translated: CASSPRGGQSTEAFF.

In DNA form, the CDR3 reads TGTGCCAGTAGATCATTCCGAGAGGGGGCTGGGGCCAACGTCCTGACTTTC. Translating it yields CASRSFREGAGANVLTF. The chain links TRBV19 to TRBJ2-6, with a weak D call TRBD1 (6 bases). Germline CDR1 is LNHDA and CDR2 is SQIVND (reference sequence). Trimming pared 6 bases from V and 2 bases from J, leaving 17 bases between. The CDR3 covers 17 residues.

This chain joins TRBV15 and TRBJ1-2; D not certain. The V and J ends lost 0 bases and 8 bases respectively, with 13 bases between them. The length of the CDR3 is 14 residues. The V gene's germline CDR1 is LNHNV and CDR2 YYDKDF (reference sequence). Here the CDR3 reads CATSRDKGPRGYTF. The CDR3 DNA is TGTGCCACCAGCAGAGATAAAGGTCCGCGGGGCTACACCTTC.

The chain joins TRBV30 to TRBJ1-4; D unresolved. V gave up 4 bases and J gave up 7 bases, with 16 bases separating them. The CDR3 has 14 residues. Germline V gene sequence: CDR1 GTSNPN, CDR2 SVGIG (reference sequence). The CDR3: CAWNKIFPSEKLFF. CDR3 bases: TGTGCCTGGAATAAGATCTTCCCTAGTGAAAAACTGTTTTTT.

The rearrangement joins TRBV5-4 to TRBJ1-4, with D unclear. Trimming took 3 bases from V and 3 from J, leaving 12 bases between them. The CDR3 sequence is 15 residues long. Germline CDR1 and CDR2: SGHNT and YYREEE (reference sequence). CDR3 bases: TGTGCCAGCAGCTACTCCAGAGGGTCTAATGAAAAACTGTTTTTT. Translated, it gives CASSYSRGSNEKLFF.

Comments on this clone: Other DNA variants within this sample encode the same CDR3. The CDR3 DNA follows: TGTGCCAGCAGTTCGGACAGGGGTGATTATAATTCACCCCTCCACTTT. Translation gives CASSSDRGDYNSPLHF. This chain uses TRBV2 with TRBJ1-6; 9 bases fit TRBD1. The V gene's germline CDR1 is SNHLY and CDR2 FYNNEI. With 5 bases clipped from V and 4 bases from J, the junction kept 6 bases outside the gene matches. The CDR3 has 16 residues.

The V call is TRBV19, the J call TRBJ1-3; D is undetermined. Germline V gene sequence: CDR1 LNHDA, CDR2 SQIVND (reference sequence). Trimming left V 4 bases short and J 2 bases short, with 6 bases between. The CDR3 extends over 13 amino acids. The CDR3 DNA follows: TGTGCCAGTAGTAGGACTGCTGGAAACACCATATATTTT. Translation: CASSRTAGNTIYF.

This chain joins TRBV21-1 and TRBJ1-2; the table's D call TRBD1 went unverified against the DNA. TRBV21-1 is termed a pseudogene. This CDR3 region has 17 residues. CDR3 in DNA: TGTGCCAGCAGCAAAGCTGCTGGACAGGGGTGGGGTATTGACTACACCTTC. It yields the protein CASSKAAGQGWGIDYTF.

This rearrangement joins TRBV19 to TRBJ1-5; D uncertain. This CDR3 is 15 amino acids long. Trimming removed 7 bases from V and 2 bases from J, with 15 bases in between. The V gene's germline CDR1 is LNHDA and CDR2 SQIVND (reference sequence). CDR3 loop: CASTPQNEGNQPQHF. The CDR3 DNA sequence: TGTGCCAGTACCCCCCAGAATGAGGGCAATCAGCCCCAGCATTTT.

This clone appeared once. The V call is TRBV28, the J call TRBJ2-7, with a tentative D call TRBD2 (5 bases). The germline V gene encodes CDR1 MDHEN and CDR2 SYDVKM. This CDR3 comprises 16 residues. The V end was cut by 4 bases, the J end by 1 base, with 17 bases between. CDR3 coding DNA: TGTGCCAGCAGTTCACCCCGTGAAGCGGTATCCTACGAGCAGTACTTC. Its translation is CASSSPREAVSYEQYF. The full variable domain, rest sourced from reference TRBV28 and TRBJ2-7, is DVKVTQSSRYLVKRTGEKVFLECVQDMDHENMFWYRQDPGLGLRLIYFSYDVKMKEKGDIPEGYSVSREKKERFSLILESASTNQTSMYLCASSSPREAVSYEQYFGPGTRLTVT.

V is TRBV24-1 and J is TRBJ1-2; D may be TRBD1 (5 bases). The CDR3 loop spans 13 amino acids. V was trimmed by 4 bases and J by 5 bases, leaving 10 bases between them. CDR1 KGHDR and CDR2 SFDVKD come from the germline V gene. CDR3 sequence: CATSETPGYGYTF. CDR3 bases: TGTGCCACCAGTGAGACCCCAGGGTATGGCTACACCTTC.

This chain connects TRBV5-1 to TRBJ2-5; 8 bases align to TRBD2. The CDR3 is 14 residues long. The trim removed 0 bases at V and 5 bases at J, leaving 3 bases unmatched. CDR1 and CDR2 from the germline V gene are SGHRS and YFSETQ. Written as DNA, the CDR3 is TGCGCCAGCAGCTTGGGGACTAGCTCGGAGACCCAGTACTTC. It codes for CASSLGTSSETQYF.

The CDR3 sequence is CASSQVGLAGAAKNIQYF. The DNA for the CDR3 is TGTGCCAGCAGCCAAGTGGGACTAGCGGGGGCAGCCAAAAACATTCAGTACTTC. This chain links TRBV4-2 with TRBJ2-4; 14 bases line up with TRBD2. Germline V CDR1 and CDR2: LGHNA, YNFKEQ. This CDR3 spans 18 amino acids. Trimming took 1 base from V and 0 from J; bases not matched to a gene: 2.

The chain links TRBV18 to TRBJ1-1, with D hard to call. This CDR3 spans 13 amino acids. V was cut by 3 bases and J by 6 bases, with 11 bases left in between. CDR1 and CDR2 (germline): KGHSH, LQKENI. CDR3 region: CASSPNREAEAFF. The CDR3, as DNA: TGTGCCAGCTCACCGAACCGGGAGGCTGAAGCTTTCTTT.

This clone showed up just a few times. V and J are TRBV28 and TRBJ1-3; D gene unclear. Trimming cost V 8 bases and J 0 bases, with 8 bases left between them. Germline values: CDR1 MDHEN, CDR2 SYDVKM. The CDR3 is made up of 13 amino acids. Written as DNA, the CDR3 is TGTGCCAGCCGGGTGATCTCTGGAAACACCATATATTTT. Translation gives CASRVISGNTIYF.

Here the CDR3 reads CASSLGGRTTNYGYTF. In DNA, the CDR3 is TGTGCCAGCAGCTTAGGCGGCAGGACTACTAACTATGGCTACACCTTC. The chain carries TRBV7-2 and TRBJ1-2; D is undetermined. Deletions cut 1 base from V and 0 bases from J, with 12 bases between. Germline V gives CDR1 SGHTA, CDR2 FQGNSA. CDR3 length: 16 amino acids.

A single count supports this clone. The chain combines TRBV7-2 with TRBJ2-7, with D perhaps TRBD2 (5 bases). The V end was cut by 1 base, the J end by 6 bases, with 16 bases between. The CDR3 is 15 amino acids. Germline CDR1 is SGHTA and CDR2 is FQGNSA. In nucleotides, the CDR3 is TGTGCCAGCAGCTTAGTCGCTAGCTTAAGTCGCGAGCAGTACTTC. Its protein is CASSLVASLSREQYF. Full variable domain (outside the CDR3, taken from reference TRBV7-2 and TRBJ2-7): GAGVSQSPSNKVTEKGKDVELRCDPISGHTALYWYRQSLGQGLEFLIYFQGNSAPDKSGLPSDRFSAERTGGSVSTLTIQRTQQEDSAVYLCASSLVASLSREQYFGPGTRLTVT.